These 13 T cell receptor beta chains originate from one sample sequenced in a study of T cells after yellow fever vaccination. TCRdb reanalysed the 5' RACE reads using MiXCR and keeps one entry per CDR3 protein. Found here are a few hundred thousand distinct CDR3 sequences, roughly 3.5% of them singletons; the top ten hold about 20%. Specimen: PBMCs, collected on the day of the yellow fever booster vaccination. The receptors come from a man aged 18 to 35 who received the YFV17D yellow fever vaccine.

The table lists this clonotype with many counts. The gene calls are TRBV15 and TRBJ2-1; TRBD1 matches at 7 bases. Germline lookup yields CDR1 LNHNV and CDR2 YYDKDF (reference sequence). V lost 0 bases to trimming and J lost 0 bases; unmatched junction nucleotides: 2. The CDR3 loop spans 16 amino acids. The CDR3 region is CATSRDAGGSYNEQFF. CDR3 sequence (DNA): TGTGCCACCAGCAGAGACGCAGGGGGCTCCTACAATGAGCAGTTCTTC.

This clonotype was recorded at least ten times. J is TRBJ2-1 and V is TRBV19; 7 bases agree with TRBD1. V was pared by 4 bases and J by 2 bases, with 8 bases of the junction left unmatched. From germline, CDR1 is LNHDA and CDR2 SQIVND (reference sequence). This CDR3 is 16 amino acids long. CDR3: CASSKDRPGTYNEQFF. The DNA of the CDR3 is TGTGCCAGTAGTAAGGACAGGCCCGGAACCTACAATGAGCAGTTCTTC.

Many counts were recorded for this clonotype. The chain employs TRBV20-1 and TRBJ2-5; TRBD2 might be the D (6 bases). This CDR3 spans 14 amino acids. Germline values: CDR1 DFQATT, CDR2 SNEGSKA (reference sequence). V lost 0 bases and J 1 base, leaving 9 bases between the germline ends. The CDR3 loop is CSARDQRAQETQYF. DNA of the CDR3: TGCAGTGCTAGAGATCAGCGGGCCCAAGAGACCCAGTACTTC.

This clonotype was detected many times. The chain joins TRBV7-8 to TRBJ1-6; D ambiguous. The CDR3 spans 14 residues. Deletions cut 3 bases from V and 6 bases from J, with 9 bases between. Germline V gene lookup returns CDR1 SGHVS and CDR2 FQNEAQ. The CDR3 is CASSFVHLNSPLHF. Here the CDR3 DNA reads TGTGCCAGCAGCTTTGTCCACCTTAATTCACCCCTCCACTTT.

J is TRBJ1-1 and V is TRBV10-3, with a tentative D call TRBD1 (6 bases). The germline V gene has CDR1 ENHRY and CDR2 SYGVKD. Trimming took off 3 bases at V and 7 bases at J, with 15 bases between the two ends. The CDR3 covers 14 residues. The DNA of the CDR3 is TGTGCCATCAGTGATCCTCCGGGGGCAGTTGAAGCTTTCTTT. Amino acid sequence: CAISDPPGAVEAFF.

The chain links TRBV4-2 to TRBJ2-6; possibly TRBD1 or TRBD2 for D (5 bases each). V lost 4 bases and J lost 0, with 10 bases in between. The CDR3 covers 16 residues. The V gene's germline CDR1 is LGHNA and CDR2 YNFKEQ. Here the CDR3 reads CASSPGPISGANVLTF. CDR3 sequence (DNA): TGTGCCAGCAGCCCGGGACCGATCTCTGGGGCCAACGTCCTGACTTTC.

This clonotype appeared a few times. The CDR3 loop reads CATASDRGYEQYF. CDR3 DNA: TGTGCCACAGCCTCGGACAGGGGCTACGAGCAGTACTTC. The chain joins TRBV2 to TRBJ2-7, with 9 bases lining up with TRBD1. This CDR3 spans 13 amino acids. CDR1 and CDR2 from the germline V gene are SNHLY and FYNNEI. V gave up 10 bases and J gave up 3 bases; unmatched junction bases: 7.

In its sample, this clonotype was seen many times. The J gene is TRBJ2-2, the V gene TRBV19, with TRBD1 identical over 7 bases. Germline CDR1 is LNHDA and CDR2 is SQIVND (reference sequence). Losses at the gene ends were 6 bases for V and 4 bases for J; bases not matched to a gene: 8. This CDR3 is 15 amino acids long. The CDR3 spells CASSPRQGTTGELFF. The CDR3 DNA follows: TGTGCCAGTAGCCCAAGACAGGGTACCACCGGGGAGCTGTTTTTT.

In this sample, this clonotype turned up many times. The CDR3 nucleotides are TGTGCCAGCAGTTCCCATGGGACAGGGGAAAACACCATATATTTT. Translated: CASSSHGTGENTIYF. The chain uses TRBV27 and TRBJ1-3; TRBD1 aligns across 10 bases. This CDR3 has 15 residues. Germline lookup yields CDR1 MNHEY and CDR2 SMNVEV (reference sequence). Trimming took 4 bases from V and 6 from J; bases not matched to a gene: 6.

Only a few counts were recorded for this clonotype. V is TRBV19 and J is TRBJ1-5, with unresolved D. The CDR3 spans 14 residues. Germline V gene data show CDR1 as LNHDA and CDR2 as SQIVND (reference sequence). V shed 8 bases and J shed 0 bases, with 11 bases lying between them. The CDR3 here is CASGYDYSNQPQHF. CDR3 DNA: TGTGCCAGTGGGTATGATTATAGCAATCAGCCCCAGCATTTT.

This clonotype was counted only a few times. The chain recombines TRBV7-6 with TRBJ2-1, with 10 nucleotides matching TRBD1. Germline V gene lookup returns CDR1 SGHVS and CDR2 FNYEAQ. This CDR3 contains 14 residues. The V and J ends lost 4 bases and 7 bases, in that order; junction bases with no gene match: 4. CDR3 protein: CASSSPGQGNEQFF. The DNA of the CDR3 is TGTGCCAGCAGCTCTCCGGGACAGGGGAATGAGCAGTTCTTC.

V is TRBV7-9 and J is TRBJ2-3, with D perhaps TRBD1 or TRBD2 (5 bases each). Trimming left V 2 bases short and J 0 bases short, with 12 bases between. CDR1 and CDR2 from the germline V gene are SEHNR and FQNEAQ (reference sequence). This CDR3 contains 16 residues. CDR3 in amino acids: CASSLSWGSSTDTQYF. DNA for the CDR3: TGTGCCAGCAGCTTATCGTGGGGGTCTAGCACAGATACGCAGTATTTT.

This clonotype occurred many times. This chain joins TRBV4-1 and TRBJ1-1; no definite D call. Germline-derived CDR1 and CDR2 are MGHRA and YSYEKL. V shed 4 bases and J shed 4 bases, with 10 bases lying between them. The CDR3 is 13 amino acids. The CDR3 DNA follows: TGCGCCAGCAGCCCCCGGGAGGTCACTGAAGCTTTCTTT. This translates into CASSPREVTEAFF.